The rows below give T cell receptor beta chains drawn from one sample of a study of prognosis after radiotherapy for stage I lung cancer. TCRdb re-called the multiplex PCR reads with MiXCR, one entry per CDR3 protein. The table shows 30,000 to 40,000 distinct CDR3 sequences, with around 30% occurring only once. Sample: PBMCs, taken before or after stereotactic body radiation therapy (not recorded which). All receptors come from a donor over 45 with non-small cell lung cancer. The CDR3 runs from the conserved cysteine through the conserved F or W.

v_call: TRBV5-6
cdr3_aa: CASRGGQAASSYEQYF

v_call: TRBV24-1
cdr3_aa: CATSDPRDRGLGNIQYF

v_call: TRBV5-4
cdr3_aa: CASSRGTANNEKLFF

v_call: TRBV6-2/TRBV6-3
cdr3_aa: CASSSPGSGGAGETQYF

v_call: TRBV3-1
cdr3_aa: CASSPRGFGSYNSPLHF

v_call: TRBV20-1
cdr3_aa: CSAGGGVEMNSPLHF

v_call: TRBV7-9
cdr3_aa: CASSLGTLAAQYF

v_call: TRBV3-1
cdr3_aa: CASSHRTEGYTF

v_call: TRBV4-2
cdr3_aa: CASSQDGSGRGNGELFF

v_call: TRBV20-1
cdr3_aa: CSARGTSGGADEQFF

v_call: TRBV7-9
cdr3_aa: CAAGSEQFF

v_call: TRBV6-1
cdr3_aa: CASSERDTEAFF

v_call: TRBV19
cdr3_aa: CATQGLADTDTQYF

v_call: TRBV5-5
cdr3_aa: CASSFTSTGELFF

v_call: TRBV19
cdr3_aa: CASRPGQANYEQYF

v_call: TRBV6-1
cdr3_aa: CASSEAGVMGYGYTF

v_call: TRBV5-1
cdr3_aa: CASSGGTSGGARDTQYF

v_call: TRBV20-1
cdr3_aa: CSARDGAVGRTWELFF

v_call: TRBV6-4
cdr3_aa: CASSDTDRDRGEQFF

v_call: TRBV6-1
cdr3_aa: CASRRLAVDEQFF

v_call: TRBV9
cdr3_aa: CASSFEGGQPQHF

v_call: TRBV20-1
cdr3_aa: CSARDSPKSGELFF

v_call: TRBV5-1
cdr3_aa: CSSSLPGRGGELSF

v_call: TRBV18
cdr3_aa: CASSQSGGNTEAFF

v_call: TRBV11-2
cdr3_aa: CASSPRRTNPIGDTIYF

v_call: TRBV3-1
cdr3_aa: CASSQPLQGFGYTF

v_call: TRBV5-1
cdr3_aa: CASSSGQGYYNEQFF

v_call: TRBV9
cdr3_aa: CASSRGSRGYNEQFF

v_call: TRBV6-1
cdr3_aa: CASHALSSGGSDTQYF

v_call: TRBV2
cdr3_aa: CASSEKGRNENYGYTF

v_call: TRBV28
cdr3_aa: CASRAGAIINYGYTF

v_call: TRBV4-1
cdr3_aa: CASSPYMGGNTEAFF

v_call: TRBV20-1
cdr3_aa: CSARVNVQGLKGEQYF

v_call: TRBV2
cdr3_aa: CASSALGSGPGSDPQYF

v_call: TRBV20-1
cdr3_aa: CSAKVTTGAGKQYF

v_call: TRBV7-9
cdr3_aa: CASSISGGGSQKLFF